Below, one T cell receptor beta chain is given with its context. The record originates from a study of blood T cell repertoires in COVID-19. Study information: Donors in the United States, Italy and Spain gave samples during acute or convalescent COVID-19. Nucleic acid was either cDNA or gDNA, and it came from T cells, B-cell-depleted T cells, or PBMCs.

V was shortened by 3 bases and J by 1 base, with 6 bases between the two germline ends. The CDR3 is 13 amino acids. The V gene's germline CDR1 is ENHRY and CDR2 SYGVKD. The protocol was immunoSEQ multiplex PCR, while the TCRdb copy is restricted to in-frame clones and leaves out a portion. The data contain some 180,000 clones, roughly 89% of them singletons. V and J are TRBV10-3 and TRBJ1-1; D not certain. The origin of this receptor is a woman aged 25 to 39 who had been exposed to COVID-19. Sequencing was carried out using PBMCs or T cells enriched from blood (not recorded which). CDR3 in DNA: TGTGCCATCAGTGACAGATCGAACACTGAAGCTTTCTTT. Its translation: CAISDRSNTEAFF.